The present entry profiles one T cell receptor (beta chain) with its context. These data originate in a study of blood T cell repertoires in COVID-19. On the study more broadly: Some COVID-19 samples were acute and others convalescent; all came from the United States, Italy and Spain. In each case, the material was cDNA or gDNA derived from T cells, B-cell-depleted T cells, or PBMCs.

There are 15 residues in the CDR3. V was clipped by 3 bases and J by 2 bases, with 13 bases between them. The germline V gene has CDR1 SGHVS and CDR2 FNYEAQ. Original handling: Amplification with reference gene primers provided the estimates of nucleated cell counts. Profiled with immunoSEQ multiplex PCR; TCRdb holds only in-frame clones, not every one. V and J calls and clone size are those listed in that table; D and trimming were worked out from the DNA. Seen here are some 220,000 clones, 80% to 90% observed once, and the top ten hold more than 3%. The TCR was taken from a woman under 30 in a cohort exposed to, infected with or recovered from COVID-19 (not recorded which). The chain employs TRBV7-6 and TRBJ2-5; the D gene is possibly TRBD2 (6 bases). Sequenced sample: PBMCs or T cells enriched from blood (not recorded which). Written as DNA, the CDR3 is TGTGCCAGCAGCTTGGCCAGCGCGGGGCAAGAGACCCAGTACTTC. It translates to CASSLASAGQETQYF. The full variable domain, with the rest looked up from reference TRBV7-6 and TRBJ2-5, is GAGVSQSPRYKVTKRGQDVALRCDPISGHVSLYWYRQALGQGPEFLTYFNYEAQQDKSGLPNDRFSAERPEGSISTLTIQRTEQRDSAMYRCASSLASAGQETQYFGPGTRLLVL.